These 22 T cell receptor beta chains were all obtained from the same sample, sequenced in a study of early T cells in non-severe SARS-CoV-2 infection. Each CDR3 protein is one row after TCRdb ran MiXCR on the 5' RACE reads. The data hold fewer than 85,000 distinct CDR3 sequences, with about 13% observed a single time. The specimen sequenced was whole blood. Every receptor here comes from an adult who was a healthcare worker with PCR-confirmed SARS-CoV-2 infection or an uninfected control (not recorded which).

This clonotype was recorded a few times. The gene calls are TRBV10-3 and TRBJ1-1; 10 nucleotides line up with TRBD1. The J segment lost 4 bases and the V segment lost 6 bases, leaving 5 bases of the junction unmatched. Per the germline V gene, CDR1 is ENHRY and CDR2 is SYGVKD. CDR3 size: 14 residues. CDR3 in DNA: TGTGCCATCAGAAAAGACAGGGGGCCCACTGAAGCTTTCTTT. Translation: CAIRKDRGPTEAFF.

This clonotype was recorded a few times. The chain carries TRBV6-5 and TRBJ1-6; 9 nucleotides line up with TRBD1. CDR1 MNHEY and CDR2 SVGAGI come from the germline V gene. Germline trimming cut 6 bases from V and 0 bases from J; bases unmatched to any gene: 6. The CDR3 length is 17 residues. The CDR3 DNA reads as TGTGCCAGCAGACTACAGGGGGCCAGCTCCTATAATTCACCCCTCCACTTT. Protein: CASRLQGASSYNSPLHF.

This clonotype was observed a few times. The V and J genes are TRBV2 and TRBJ1-1; no definite D call. Trimming took off 10 bases at V and 1 base at J, with 10 bases between the two ends. This CDR3 has 12 amino acids. Germline-derived CDR1 and CDR2 are SNHLY and FYNNEI. The CDR3 loop is CATVGRNTEAFF. Here the CDR3 DNA reads TGTGCCACGGTGGGGAGGAACACTGAAGCTTTCTTT.

This clonotype was recorded many times. The chain couples TRBV7-6 to TRBJ1-1; TRBD1 is a possible D gene (6 bases). V lost 5 bases and J lost 8, with 12 bases in between. CDR1 and CDR2 (germline): SGHVS, FNYEAQ. The CDR3 has 12 residues. CDR3 loop: CASSAQGWEAFF. As DNA, the CDR3 is TGTGCCAGCAGCGCACAGGGATGGGAAGCTTTCTTT.

A few counts support this clonotype. This sequence joins TRBV5-4 and TRBJ2-7, with 7 bases identical to TRBD2. V shed 4 bases, J shed 6 bases, and the junction held 10 bases outside the gene matches. CDR3 length: 14 amino acids. Germline CDR1 is SGHNT and CDR2 is YYREEE (reference sequence). In nucleotides, the CDR3 is TGTGCCAGCAGCACGGGGGAGGGTCTCGGCGAGCAGTACTTC. The encoded protein is CASSTGEGLGEQYF. Looking up the rest from reference TRBV5-4 and TRBJ2-7 gives the full variable domain: ETGVTQSPTHLIKTRGQQVTLRCSSQSGHNTVSWYQQALGQGPQFIFQYYREEENGRGNFPPRFSGLQFPNYSSELNVNALELDDSALYLCASSTGEGLGEQYFGPGTRLTVT.

The rearrangement joins TRBV12-3 or TRBV12-4 to TRBJ2-5; 8 nucleotides align to TRBD1. The CDR3 has 14 amino acids. The junction had 3 bases not matched to a gene; V was cut back by 4 bases and J by 2 bases. The CDR3 is CASSSRQGQETQYF. The CDR3 DNA follows: TGTGCCAGCAGTTCGCGACAGGGGCAAGAGACCCAGTACTTC.

This clonotype was seen many times. This chain joins TRBV19 and TRBJ1-5; no firm D call. This CDR3 has 15 residues. Trimming took 3 bases from V and 2 from J, leaving 11 bases between them. Germline assignment: CDR1 LNHDA and CDR2 SQIVND (reference sequence). The CDR3 is CASSIGEYGNQPQHF. In nucleotides, the CDR3 is TGTGCCAGTAGTATTGGGGAATACGGCAATCAGCCCCAGCATTTT.

This clonotype was counted a few times. The rearrangement links TRBV20-1 to TRBJ2-7; 10 positions match TRBD1. After removal of 0 bases from V and 2 bases from J, the junction contained 4 bases not matched to a gene. The CDR3 consists of 15 residues. The V gene's germline CDR1 is DFQATT and CDR2 SNEGSKA (reference sequence). CDR3 loop: CSAREDRGIPYEQYF. Here the CDR3 DNA reads TGCAGTGCTAGAGAGGACAGGGGGATTCCCTACGAGCAGTACTTC.

V usage is TRBV28 and J usage is TRBJ2-7, with D hard to call. V gave up 0 bases and J gave up 1 base, with 10 bases separating them. CDR3 size: 15 residues. Per germline, CDR1 MDHEN and CDR2 SYDVKM. CDR3 residues: CASSLWAEQSYEQYF. The CDR3 nucleotides read TGTGCCAGCAGTTTATGGGCAGAGCAATCCTACGAGCAGTACTTC.

There are a few counts of this clonotype. The J gene is TRBJ2-7, the V gene TRBV29-1; maybe TRBD1 (5 bases). This CDR3 comprises 10 residues. Germline V gene data show CDR1 as SQVTM and CDR2 as ANQGSEA. Trimming removed 5 bases at V and 7 bases at J, with 9 bases between. The CDR3 loop reads CSVLGQEQYF. For the CDR3, the DNA is TGCAGCGTTTTGGGGCAGGAGCAGTACTTC.

This clonotype was recorded a few times. The chain is built from TRBV15 and TRBJ2-7; 7 nucleotides match TRBD1. V was pared by 6 bases and J by 0 bases, with 2 bases of the junction left unmatched. This CDR3 has 13 residues. Germline V gene sequence: CDR1 LNHNV, CDR2 YYDKDF (reference sequence). CDR3 sequence (DNA): TGTGCCACCAGAAGGGACAGCTCCTACGAGCAGTACTTC. Protein: CATRRDSSYEQYF.

This clonotype was seen only a few times. This chain links TRBV28 with TRBJ1-2; D possibly corresponds to TRBD1 (5 bases). CDR1 and CDR2 (germline): MDHEN, SYDVKM. Trimming took off 4 bases at V and 3 bases at J, with 15 bases between the two ends. The CDR3 runs to 15 residues. The DNA for the CDR3 is TGTGCCAGCAGTTCCATATCAGGGTATTACTATGGCTACACCTTC. Its translation: CASSSISGYYYGYTF.

This clonotype was observed at least ten times. This chain joins TRBV29-1 and TRBJ2-2; no clear D. Trimming removed 3 bases at V and 7 bases at J, with 12 bases between. The CDR3 is made up of 13 amino acids. From germline, CDR1 is SQVTM and CDR2 ANQGSEA. CDR3 DNA: TGCAGCGTTGAGAAGGGTGTTGGCGGGGAGCTGTTTTTT. Protein sequence: CSVEKGVGGELFF.

The chain has TRBV5-1 and TRBJ2-1, with D tentatively TRBD2 (5 bases). The germline V gene encodes CDR1 SGHRS and CDR2 YFSETQ. The V gene lost 7 bases and the J gene lost 0 bases, with 11 bases spanning the gap. The CDR3 totals 14 residues. The CDR3 loop reads CASRGGNSYNEQFF. CDR3 in DNA: TGCGCCAGCCGGGGTGGGAACTCCTACAATGAGCAGTTCTTC.

This clonotype was seen more than once but under ten times. The gene calls are TRBV7-2 and TRBJ1-1; no firm D call. Germline V gene data show CDR1 as SGHTA and CDR2 as FQGNSA. The CDR3 sequence is 13 residues long. V was trimmed by 5 bases and J by 12 bases, leaving 19 bases between them. The CDR3 DNA is TGTGCCAGCAGCCCCGCCCGGGAAGAAAACTCTTTCTTT. It yields the protein CASSPAREENSFF.

This clonotype was picked up a small number of times. The V and J genes are TRBV18 and TRBJ2-7, with 10 nucleotides matching TRBD2. The CDR3 is 14 amino acids. CDR1 is KGHSH, CDR2 LQKENI, per germline. The V and J ends lost 6 bases and 3 bases, in that order; junction bases with no gene match: 5. DNA of the CDR3: TGTGCCAGCTCCCAAAGCGGGGGGGGCTACGAGCAGTACTTC. Residues: CASSQSGGGYEQYF.

The rearrangement uses TRBV25-1 and TRBJ2-7; 8 nucleotides match TRBD2. This CDR3 comprises 14 residues. Germline CDR1 reads MGHDK; CDR2 reads SYGVNS. Trimming removed 8 bases from V and 2 bases from J; junction bases left unmatched: 8. CDR3 region: CASGRGSGTYEQYF. CDR3 in DNA: TGTGCCAGCGGGAGGGGTAGCGGGACCTACGAGCAGTACTTC.

The J gene is TRBJ2-2, the V gene TRBV3-1, with 9 bases that match TRBD2. This CDR3 has 15 residues. The trim removed 4 bases at V and 1 base at J, leaving 1 base unmatched. Germline-derived CDR1 and CDR2 are LGHDT and YNNKEL (reference sequence). Here the CDR3 DNA reads TGTGCCAGCAGCCTACTAGCGGGGAACACCGGGGAGCTGTTTTTT. Translating gives CASSLLAGNTGELFF.

This chain joins TRBV5-1 and TRBJ2-3, with D perhaps TRBD1 (5 bases). The CDR3 contains 14 residues. Germline values: CDR1 SGHRS, CDR2 YFSETQ. The germline V and J ends were trimmed by 5 bases and 1 base, with 11 bases remaining between them. As DNA, the CDR3 is TGCGCCAGCAGTCAAGACAGCGGCACAGATACGCAGTATTTT. Translation: CASSQDSGTDTQYF.

This clonotype was counted many times. The chain links TRBV20-1 to TRBJ1-2, with D perhaps TRBD1 (5 bases). V dropped 0 bases and J dropped 5 bases, with 13 bases sitting between them. Germline V gene lookup returns CDR1 DFQATT and CDR2 SNEGSKA (reference sequence). The CDR3 runs to 14 residues. The CDR3 region has the DNA TGCAGTGCTAGAGAGGGGCAGGGTGTTTATGGCTACACCTTC. Translation gives CSAREGQGVYGYTF.

This clonotype has more than one count but fewer than ten. CDR3 protein: CASKGVGYNQPQHF. CDR3 nucleotide sequence: TGTGCCAGCAAGGGGGTAGGGTACAATCAGCCCCAGCATTTT. The chain uses TRBV2 and TRBJ1-5; possibly TRBD1 for D (6 bases). Trimming cost V 7 bases and J 3 bases, with 13 bases left between them. Germline V gives CDR1 SNHLY, CDR2 FYNNEI. The CDR3 totals 14 residues.

This sequence joins TRBV5-1 and TRBJ2-3, with a possible D match to TRBD2 (6 bases). The CDR3 covers 13 residues. Germline lookup yields CDR1 SGHRS and CDR2 YFSETQ. V was shortened by 4 bases and J by 7 bases, with 13 bases between the two germline ends. The CDR3 DNA reads as TGCGCCAGCAGCACTTGGGGGGAGAATACGCAGTATTTT. This sequence encodes CASSTWGENTQYF.